This T cell receptor (beta chain) derives from a study of OX40 agonist ivuxolimab in advanced cancers. Produced via immunoSEQ multiplex PCR; TCRdb's table is partial and in-frame only. The repertoire holds some 60,000 clones, with approximately 78% as singletons. Overall study findings and caveats: Averaged across samples, CD8+ T cells carried more expanded clones than CD4+ did.

Germline V gene sequence: CDR1 MGHDK, CDR2 SYGVNS. This CDR3 has 15 residues. Between the trimmed V and J ends, which lost 5 bases and 5 bases, there was a span of 18 bases. As concerns this clone: The antigen is undetermined.

This TCR derives from an adult with an advanced solid tumor such as melanoma, head and neck, liver or kidney cancer. V is TRBV25-1 and J is TRBJ2-5; possible D gene TRBD1, 6 bases. The sequencing here drew on CD4+ or CD8+ T cells sorted from blood, taken in a trial of the OX40 agonist ivuxolimab. The CDR3 spells CASSRSGAPGETQYF. In nucleotides, the CDR3 is TGTGCCAGCAGTCGTTCAGGGGCCCCGGGGGAGACCCAGTACTTC.